This T cell receptor beta chain is drawn from a study of T-cell reconstitution after alpha-beta-depleted transplantation in children. General study points: The authors attributed T-cell counts and diversity one year after transplant mostly to newly produced T cells. Alpha-beta T cells present about two months after transplant were reported to originate from several hundred expanded graft clones.

The library targeted TCRbeta and was prepared with unique molecular identifiers. MiXCR, run by TCRdb on the PCR reads, gives a single entry per CDR3 protein. The sample contains about a million distinct CDR3 sequences, 25% to 35% of which appear only once. Details on this clonotype: Its antigen is currently unknown.

This sequence originates from a boy under three years old who had a stem cell transplant for SCID, so the T cells may come from the graft donor. The input for sequencing was PBMCs, mostly from graft donor cells, taken 360 days after TCRalphabeta/CD19-depleted stem cell transplant.

CDR3 nucleotides: TGTGCCAGCAGCCAAGCAAGTAGCGCCGGGTCCGGGACCCAGTACTTC. As protein: CASSQASSAGSGTQYF. This sequence joins TRBV3-1 and TRBJ2-5, with a tentative D call TRBD2 (5 bases). V was trimmed by 1 base and J by 7 bases, leaving 19 bases between them. CDR3 length: 16 residues. Germline V gene lookup returns CDR1 LGHDT and CDR2 YNNKEL (reference sequence).